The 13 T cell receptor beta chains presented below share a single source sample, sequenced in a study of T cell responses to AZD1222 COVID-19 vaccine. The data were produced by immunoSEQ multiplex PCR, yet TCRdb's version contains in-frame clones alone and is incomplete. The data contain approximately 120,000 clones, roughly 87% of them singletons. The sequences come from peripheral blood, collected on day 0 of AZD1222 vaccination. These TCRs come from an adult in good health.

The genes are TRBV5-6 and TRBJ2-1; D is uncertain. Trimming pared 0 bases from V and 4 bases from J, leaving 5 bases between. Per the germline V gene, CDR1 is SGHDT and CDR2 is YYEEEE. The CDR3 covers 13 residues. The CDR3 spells CASSLGVYNEQFF. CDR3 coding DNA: TGTGCCAGCAGCTTGGGGGTATACAATGAGCAGTTCTTC.

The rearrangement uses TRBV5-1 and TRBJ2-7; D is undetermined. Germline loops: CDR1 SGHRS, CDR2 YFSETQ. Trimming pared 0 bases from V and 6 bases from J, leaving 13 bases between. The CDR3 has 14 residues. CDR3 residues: CASSLDSKLGEQYF. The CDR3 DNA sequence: TGCGCCAGCAGCTTGGATTCCAAATTGGGCGAGCAGTACTTC.

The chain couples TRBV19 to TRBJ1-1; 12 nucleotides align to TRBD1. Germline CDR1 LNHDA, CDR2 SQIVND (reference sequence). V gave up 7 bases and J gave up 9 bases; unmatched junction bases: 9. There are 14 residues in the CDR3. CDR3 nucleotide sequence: TGTGCCAGTACCGCCTTCGGGGACAGGGGGCAAGCTTTCTTT. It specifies CASTAFGDRGQAFF.

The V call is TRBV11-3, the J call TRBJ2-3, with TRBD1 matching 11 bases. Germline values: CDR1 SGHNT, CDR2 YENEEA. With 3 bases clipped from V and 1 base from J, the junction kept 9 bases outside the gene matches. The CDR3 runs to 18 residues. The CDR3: CASSFSSEDRGRTDTQYF. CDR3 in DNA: TGTGCCAGCAGCTTTAGTAGCGAGGACAGGGGGCGCACAGATACGCAGTATTTT.

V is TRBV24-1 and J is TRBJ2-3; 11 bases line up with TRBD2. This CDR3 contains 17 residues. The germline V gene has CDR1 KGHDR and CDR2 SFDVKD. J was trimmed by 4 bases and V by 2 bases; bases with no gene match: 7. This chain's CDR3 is CATSDWKLAGDADTQYF. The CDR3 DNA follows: TGTGCCACCAGTGATTGGAAACTAGCGGGAGACGCAGATACGCAGTATTTT.

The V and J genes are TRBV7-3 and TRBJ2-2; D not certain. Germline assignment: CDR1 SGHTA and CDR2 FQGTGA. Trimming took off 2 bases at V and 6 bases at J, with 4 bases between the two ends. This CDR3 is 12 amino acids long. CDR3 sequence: CASSLWAGELFF. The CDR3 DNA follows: TGTGCCAGCAGCTTATGGGCCGGGGAGCTGTTTTTT.

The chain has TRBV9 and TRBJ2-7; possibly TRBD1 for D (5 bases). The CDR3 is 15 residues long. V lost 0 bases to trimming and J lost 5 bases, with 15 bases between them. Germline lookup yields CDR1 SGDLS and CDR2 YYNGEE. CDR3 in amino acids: CASSVDGQGRDEQYF. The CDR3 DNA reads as TGTGCCAGCAGCGTAGATGGGCAGGGTCGGGACGAGCAGTACTTC. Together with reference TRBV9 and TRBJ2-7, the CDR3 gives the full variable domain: DSGVTQTPKHLITATGQRVTLRCSPRSGDLSVYWYQQSLDQGLQFLIQYYNGEERAKGNILERFSAQQFPDLHSELNLSSLELGDSALYFCASSVDGQGRDEQYFGPGTRLTVT.

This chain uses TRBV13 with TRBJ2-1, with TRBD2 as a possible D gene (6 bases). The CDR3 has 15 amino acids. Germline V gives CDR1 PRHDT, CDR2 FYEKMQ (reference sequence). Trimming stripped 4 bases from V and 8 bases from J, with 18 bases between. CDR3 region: CASSSRLVGSYEQFF. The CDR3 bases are TGTGCCAGCAGCTCCCGACTAGTGGGTTCCTATGAGCAGTTCTTC.

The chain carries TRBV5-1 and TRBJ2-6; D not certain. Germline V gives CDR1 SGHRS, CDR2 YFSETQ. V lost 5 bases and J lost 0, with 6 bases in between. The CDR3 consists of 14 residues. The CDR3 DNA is TGCGCCAGCAGACGGAACTCTGGGGCCAACGTCCTGACTTTC. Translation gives CASRRNSGANVLTF.

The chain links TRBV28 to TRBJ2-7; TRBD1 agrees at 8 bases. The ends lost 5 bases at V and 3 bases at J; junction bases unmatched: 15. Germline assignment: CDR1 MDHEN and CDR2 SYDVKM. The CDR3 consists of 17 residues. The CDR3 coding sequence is TGTGCCAGCAGTACCCGGACAGGGACAACGAAACTCTACGAGCAGTACTTC. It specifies CASSTRTGTTKLYEQYF.

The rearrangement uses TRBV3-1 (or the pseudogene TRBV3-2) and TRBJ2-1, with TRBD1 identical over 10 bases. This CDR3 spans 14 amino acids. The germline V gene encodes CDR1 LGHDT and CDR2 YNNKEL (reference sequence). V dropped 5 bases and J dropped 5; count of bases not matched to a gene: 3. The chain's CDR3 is CASSGQGVDNEQFF. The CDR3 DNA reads TGTGCCAGCAGCGGACAGGGGGTGGACAATGAGCAGTTCTTC.

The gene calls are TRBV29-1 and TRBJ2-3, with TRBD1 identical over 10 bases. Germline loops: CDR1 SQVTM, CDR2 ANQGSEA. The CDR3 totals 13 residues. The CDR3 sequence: CRVGGQGTDTQYF. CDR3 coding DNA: TGCAGAGTAGGGGGACAGGGGACAGATACGCAGTATTTT.

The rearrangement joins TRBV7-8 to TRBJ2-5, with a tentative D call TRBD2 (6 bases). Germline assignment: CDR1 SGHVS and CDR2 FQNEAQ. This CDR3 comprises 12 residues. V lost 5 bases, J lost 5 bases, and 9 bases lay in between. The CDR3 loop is CASSPSAETQYF. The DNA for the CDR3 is TGTGCCAGCAGCCCTAGCGCGGAGACCCAGTACTTC. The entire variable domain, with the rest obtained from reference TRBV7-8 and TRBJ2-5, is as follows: GAGVSQSPRYKVAKRGQDVALRCDPISGHVSLFWYQQALGQGPEFLTYFQNEAQLDKSGLPSDRFFAERPEGSVSTLKIQRTQQEDSAVYLCASSPSAETQYFGPGTRLLVL.